These 23 T cell receptor beta chains were all obtained from the same sample, sequenced in a study of OX40 agonist ivuxolimab in advanced cancers. Repertoires were generated with immunoSEQ multiplex PCR, while TCRdb's copy carries only in-frame clones and drops some. The sample consists of tens of thousands of clones, 80% to 85% of them appearing once. Source: CD4+ or CD8+ T cells sorted from blood, taken in a trial of the OX40 agonist ivuxolimab. The receptors here all came from an adult with an advanced solid tumor such as melanoma, head and neck, liver or kidney cancer.

This clone was seen a few times. The V gene is TRBV28, the J gene TRBJ1-5; TRBD1 is a possible D gene (5 bases). CDR1 and CDR2 from the germline V gene are MDHEN and SYDVKM. Trimming removed 2 bases from V and 4 bases from J, with 9 bases in between. The CDR3 length is 14 residues. Here the CDR3 DNA reads TGTGCCAGCAGTTTAGGGACGGATAATCAGCCCCAGCATTTT. Protein product: CASSLGTDNQPQHF.

V gene TRBV7-9 combines with J gene TRBJ2-3; 7 bases line up with TRBD2. Germline CDR1 reads SEHNR; CDR2 reads FQNEAQ (reference sequence). With 5 bases clipped from V and 3 bases from J, the junction kept 8 bases outside the gene matches. The CDR3 extends over 15 amino acids. Here the CDR3 reads CASSHAGVLTDTQYF. In nucleotides, the CDR3 is TGTGCCAGCAGCCACGCGGGGGTTTTGACAGATACGCAGTATTTT.

The chain is built from TRBV4-2 and TRBJ1-1; D possibly corresponds to TRBD1 (6 bases). Germline CDR1 is LGHNA and CDR2 is YNFKEQ. CDR3 length: 19 residues. V gave up 5 bases and J gave up 0 bases, with 25 bases separating them. The DNA of the CDR3 is TGTGCCAGCAGCTCAAGGCGGTCGCGGGAATACAGGGTGAACACTGAAGCTTTCTTT. It codes for CASSSRRSREYRVNTEAFF.

This clone was seen repeatedly, ten times or more. The V call is TRBV6-4, the J call TRBJ2-3; D tentatively reads TRBD1 or TRBD2 (5 bases each). The CDR3 extends over 15 amino acids. CDR1 and CDR2 from the germline V gene are MRHNA and SNTAGT. Between the trimmed V and J ends, which lost 2 bases and 3 bases, there was a span of 12 bases. The chain's CDR3 is CASSDGGLGTDTQYF. CDR3 bases: TGTGCCAGCAGTGACGGGGGTTTGGGGACAGATACGCAGTATTTT.

The chain has TRBV28 and TRBJ2-5; D unresolved. The CDR3 loop spans 13 amino acids. The ends were cut back, 3 bases at V and 6 bases at J, with 11 bases in the middle. Germline loops: CDR1 MDHEN, CDR2 SYDVKM. The CDR3 region has the DNA TGTGCCAGCAGTTTTAGGATAGGGCAGACCCAGTACTTC. This codes for CASSFRIGQTQYF.

This clone was seen once. The chain has TRBV6-5 and TRBJ1-1; unclear D gene. CDR1 and CDR2 (germline): MNHEY, SVGAGI. Trimming left V 0 bases short and J 4 bases short, with 12 bases between. The CDR3 spans 15 residues. CDR3 in amino acids: CASSYSPTGSTEAFF. CDR3 sequence (DNA): TGTGCCAGCAGTTACTCTCCAACGGGCTCCACTGAAGCTTTCTTT.

DNA for the CDR3: TGCGCCAGCAGTGTTTTCACTAGCGGGAGTGGAAGAGATACGCAGTATTTT. Translation gives CASSVFTSGSGRDTQYF. The chain combines TRBV10-1 with TRBJ2-3; TRBD2 aligns across 11 bases. Germline V CDR1 and CDR2: WNHNN, SYGVQD (reference sequence). V gave up 4 bases and J gave up 5 bases; unmatched junction bases: 11. The CDR3 extends over 17 amino acids.

The J gene is TRBJ1-1, the V gene TRBV6-5; the D is unclear. CDR1 and CDR2 (germline): MNHEY, SVGAGI. The CDR3 length is 13 residues. V was pared by 2 bases and J by 5 bases, with 9 bases between. The CDR3 DNA reads TGTGCCAGCAGTTACCCGTCCGGGACTGAAGCTTTCTTT. Residues: CASSYPSGTEAFF.

Sample share makes this clone large. The CDR3 coding sequence is TGCGCCAGCAGCCTGGGCCCCGGGACAGGGGGCGCTGGGGCCAACGTCCTGACTTTC. Translating it yields CASSLGPGTGGAGANVLTF. The chain employs TRBV5-1 and TRBJ2-6; 12 nucleotides match TRBD1. CDR3 length: 19 residues. Trimming removed 4 bases from V and 2 bases from J; junction bases left unmatched: 10. Germline V gives CDR1 SGHRS, CDR2 YFSETQ.

This chain uses TRBV19 with TRBJ2-5, with D maybe TRBD1 (5 bases). The CDR3 spans 15 residues. The germline CDR1 and CDR2 sequences are LNHDA and SQIVND (reference sequence). V lost 1 base and J lost 5, with 14 bases in between. In DNA, the CDR3 is TGTGCCAGTAGTATAGGAGGCAGGGAAGGGGAGACCCAGTACTTC. Its translation: CASSIGGREGETQYF.

This clone is a singleton in its sample. This chain uses TRBV27 with TRBJ1-1; D is unclear. Germline lookup yields CDR1 MNHEY and CDR2 SMNVEV (reference sequence). Deletions cut 5 bases from V and 1 base from J, with 8 bases between. The CDR3 contains 13 residues. CDR3 nucleotides: TGTGCCAGCAGTCACACCGAGAACACTGAAGCTTTCTTT. This gives the protein CASSHTENTEAFF.

This sequence joins TRBV5-6 and TRBJ2-5; possibly TRBD1 for D (5 bases). The V end lost 0 bases, the J end lost 5 bases, and 11 bases lay between the germline ends. The CDR3 length is 14 residues. Germline CDR1 reads SGHDT; CDR2 reads YYEEEE. DNA of the CDR3: TGTGCCAGCAGCTTGGCCGCAGGGTATGAGACCCAGTACTTC. Its protein is CASSLAAGYETQYF.

The chain uses TRBV14 and TRBJ2-3; D is perhaps TRBD1 (5 bases). The V gene lost 4 bases and the J gene lost 3 bases, with 17 bases spanning the gap. CDR1 and CDR2 (germline): SGHDN, FVKESK. This CDR3 is built from 16 residues. CDR3 residues: CASSPRTLVVTDTQYF. In DNA form, the CDR3 reads TGTGCCAGCAGCCCTCGGACACTTGTGGTGACAGATACGCAGTATTTT.

The V gene is TRBV10-2, the J gene TRBJ2-7; 7 bases are a match to TRBD2. The V segment lost 3 bases and the J segment 0 bases; nucleotides outside the gene matches: 8. Germline-derived CDR1 and CDR2 are WSHSY and SAAADI. The CDR3 has 16 amino acids. The CDR3 loop reads CASSDDWGEGSYEQYF. The CDR3 region has the DNA TGCGCCAGCAGTGACGATTGGGGGGAGGGCTCCTACGAGCAGTACTTC.

The V call is TRBV27, the J call TRBJ2-5, with TRBD2 identical over 7 bases. The junction had 1 base not matched to a gene; V was cut back by 3 bases and J by 0 bases. Germline loops: CDR1 MNHEY, CDR2 SMNVEV (reference sequence). There are 14 residues in the CDR3. The CDR3 spells CASSFGTNQETQYF. CDR3 DNA sequence: TGTGCCAGCAGTTTTGGGACTAACCAAGAGACCCAGTACTTC.

The chain joins TRBV7-9 to TRBJ1-1, with D possibly being TRBD1 (5 bases). Per germline, CDR1 SEHNR and CDR2 FQNEAQ (reference sequence). The V gene lost 5 bases and the J gene lost 4 bases, with 11 bases spanning the gap. CDR3 size: 13 residues. The chain's CDR3 is CASSRYRSTEAFF. In DNA form, the CDR3 reads TGTGCCAGCAGCCGATACAGGAGCACTGAAGCTTTCTTT.

This clone appeared a single time. The rearrangement joins TRBV7-9 to TRBJ1-1; D not certain. The germline V gene has CDR1 SEHNR and CDR2 FQNEAQ (reference sequence). The CDR3 has 15 residues. V was clipped by 1 base and J by 3 bases, with 12 bases between them. CDR3 sequence reads: CASSLVEGLDTEAFF. The CDR3 coding sequence is TGTGCCAGCAGCTTAGTAGAGGGTTTGGACACTGAAGCTTTCTTT.

The gene calls are TRBV9 and TRBJ2-5; D not resolved. Germline values: CDR1 SGDLS, CDR2 YYNGEE. The CDR3 extends over 15 amino acids. V lost 2 bases, J lost 1 base, and 12 bases lay in between. The CDR3 here is CASSVQALAQETQYF. CDR3 nucleotide sequence: TGTGCCAGCAGCGTGCAGGCCCTGGCCCAAGAGACCCAGTACTTC.

This clone has more than one count but fewer than ten. This chain connects TRBV10-1 to TRBJ1-3, with D perhaps TRBD1 (6 bases). From germline, CDR1 is WNHNN and CDR2 SYGVQD (reference sequence). CDR3 size: 15 residues. V lost 2 bases, J lost 0 bases, and 8 bases lay in between. CDR3 sequence: CASSEDRSSGNTIYF. The CDR3 DNA sequence: TGCGCCAGCAGTGAGGACAGGAGCTCTGGAAACACCATATATTTT.

The rearrangement uses TRBV29-1 and TRBJ1-1; tentatively, D is TRBD1 (6 bases). The CDR3 consists of 11 residues. Trimming took off 6 bases at V and 1 base at J, with 6 bases between the two ends. The V gene's germline CDR1 is SQVTM and CDR2 ANQGSEA. CDR3 sequence reads: CSVGQNTEAFF. The CDR3 DNA is TGCAGCGTGGGACAGAACACTGAAGCTTTCTTT.

The chain uses TRBV19 and TRBJ2-1, with TRBD2 as a possible D gene (5 bases). The CDR3 has 14 residues. Germline values: CDR1 LNHDA, CDR2 SQIVND (reference sequence). V was pared by 3 bases and J by 4 bases, with 10 bases between. The CDR3 loop is CASSMAPGYNEQFF. The CDR3 DNA sequence: TGTGCCAGTAGTATGGCACCGGGGTACAATGAGCAGTTCTTC.

The chain combines TRBV13 with TRBJ2-1; tentatively, D is TRBD2 (6 bases). This CDR3 is 16 amino acids long. V was shortened by 5 bases and J by 3 bases, with 17 bases between the two germline ends. The germline CDR1 and CDR2 sequences are PRHDT and FYEKMQ (reference sequence). CDR3 protein: CASSRFRDSYYNEQFF. The CDR3 bases are TGTGCCAGCAGCCGGTTCCGGGACTCCTACTACAATGAGCAGTTCTTC.

This chain links TRBV27 with TRBJ2-1; D might be TRBD2 (6 bases). The CDR3 runs to 14 residues. Trimming removed 8 bases from V and 7 bases from J, with 18 bases in between. Germline CDR1 and CDR2: MNHEY and SMNVEV (reference sequence). The CDR3 loop reads CASEPHGGGNEQFF. The CDR3 DNA reads TGTGCCAGCGAACCCCACGGAGGAGGGAATGAGCAGTTCTTC.